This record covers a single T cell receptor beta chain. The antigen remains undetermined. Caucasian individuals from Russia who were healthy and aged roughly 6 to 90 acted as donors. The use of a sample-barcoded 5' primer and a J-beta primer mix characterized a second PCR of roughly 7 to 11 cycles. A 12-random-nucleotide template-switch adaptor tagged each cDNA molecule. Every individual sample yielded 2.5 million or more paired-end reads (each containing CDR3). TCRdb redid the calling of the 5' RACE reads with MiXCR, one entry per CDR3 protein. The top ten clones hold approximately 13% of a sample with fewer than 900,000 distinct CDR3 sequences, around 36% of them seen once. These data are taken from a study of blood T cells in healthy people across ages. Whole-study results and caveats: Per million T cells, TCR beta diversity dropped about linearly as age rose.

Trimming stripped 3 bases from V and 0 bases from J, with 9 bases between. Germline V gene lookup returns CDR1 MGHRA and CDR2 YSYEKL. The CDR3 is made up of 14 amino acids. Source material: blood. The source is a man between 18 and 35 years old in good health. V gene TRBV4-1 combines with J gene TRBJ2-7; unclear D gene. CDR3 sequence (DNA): TGCGCCAGCAGCCAGTTACTATACTCCTACGAGCAGTACTTC. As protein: CASSQLLYSYEQYF.